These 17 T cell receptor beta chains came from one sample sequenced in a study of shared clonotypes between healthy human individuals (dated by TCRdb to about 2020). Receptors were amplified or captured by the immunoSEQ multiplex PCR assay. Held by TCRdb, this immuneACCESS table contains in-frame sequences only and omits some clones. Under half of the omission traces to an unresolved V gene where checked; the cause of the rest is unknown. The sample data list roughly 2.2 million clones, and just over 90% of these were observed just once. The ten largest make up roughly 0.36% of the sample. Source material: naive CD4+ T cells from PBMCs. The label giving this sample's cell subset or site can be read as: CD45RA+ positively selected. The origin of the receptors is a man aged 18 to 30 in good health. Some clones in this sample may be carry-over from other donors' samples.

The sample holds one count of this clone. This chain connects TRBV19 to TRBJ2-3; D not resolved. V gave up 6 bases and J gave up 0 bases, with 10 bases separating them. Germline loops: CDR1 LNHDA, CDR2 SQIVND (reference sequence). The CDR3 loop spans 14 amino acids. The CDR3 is CASRPPLSTDTQYF. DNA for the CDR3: TGTGCCAGTAGACCTCCCCTCAGCACAGATACGCAGTATTTT.

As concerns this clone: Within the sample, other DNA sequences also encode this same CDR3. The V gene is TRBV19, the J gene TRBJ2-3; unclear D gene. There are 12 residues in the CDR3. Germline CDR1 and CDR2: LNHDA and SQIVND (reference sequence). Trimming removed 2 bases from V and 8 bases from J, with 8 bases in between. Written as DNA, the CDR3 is TGTGCCAGTAGTATACTAGGCGGTACGCAGTATTTT. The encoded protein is CASSILGGTQYF.

CDR3 in amino acids: CASSLAIFGGRYF. The CDR3 nucleotides are TGTGCCAGCAGCTTAGCTATCTTCGGAGGGAGGTACTTC. This chain uses TRBV7-8 with TRBJ2-7, with D perhaps TRBD2 (6 bases). The CDR3 extends over 13 amino acids. Trimming cost V 0 bases and J 12 bases, with 15 bases left between them. CDR1 and CDR2 (germline): SGHVS, FQNEAQ.

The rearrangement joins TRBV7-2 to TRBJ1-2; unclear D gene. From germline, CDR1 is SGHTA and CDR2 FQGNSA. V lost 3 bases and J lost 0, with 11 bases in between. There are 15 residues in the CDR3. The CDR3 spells CASSLQRPPNYGYTF. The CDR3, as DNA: TGTGCCAGCAGCTTGCAACGACCTCCTAACTATGGCTACACCTTC.

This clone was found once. The DNA for the CDR3 is TGCAGCGTTGACGCGGGGGCATCTAATGAAAAACTGTTTTTT. It is translated as CSVDAGASNEKLFF. The genes are TRBV29-1 and TRBJ1-4, with D possibly matching TRBD1 (6 bases). CDR1 and CDR2 from the germline V gene are SQVTM and ANQGSEA. CDR3 length: 14 residues. V lost 3 bases and J lost 3, with 11 bases in between. Looking up the rest from reference TRBV29-1 and TRBJ1-4 gives the full variable domain: SAVISQKPSRDICQRGTSLTIQCQVDSQVTMMFWYRQQPGQSLTLIATANQGSEATYESGFVIDKFPISRPNLTFSTLTVSNMSPEDSSIYLCSVDAGASNEKLFFGSGTQLSVL.

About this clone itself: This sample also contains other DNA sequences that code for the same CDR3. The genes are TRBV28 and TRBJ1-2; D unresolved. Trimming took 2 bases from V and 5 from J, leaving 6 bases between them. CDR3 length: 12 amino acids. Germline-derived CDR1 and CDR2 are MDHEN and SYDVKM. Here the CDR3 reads CASSLDGYGYTF. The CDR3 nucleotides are TGTGCCAGCAGTTTAGACGGGTATGGCTACACCTTC.

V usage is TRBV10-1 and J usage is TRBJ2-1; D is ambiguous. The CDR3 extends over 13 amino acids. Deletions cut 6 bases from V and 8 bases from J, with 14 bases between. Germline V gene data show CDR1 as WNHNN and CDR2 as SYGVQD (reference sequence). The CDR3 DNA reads TGCGCCAGCAGGGAAGGTACGGGCGATGAGCAGTTCTTC. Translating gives CASREGTGDEQFF.

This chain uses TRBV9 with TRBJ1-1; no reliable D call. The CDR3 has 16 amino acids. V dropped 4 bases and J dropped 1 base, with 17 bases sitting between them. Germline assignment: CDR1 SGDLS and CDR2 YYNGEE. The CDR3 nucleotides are TGTGCCAGCAGCTCAGACTCTGGGTTAGGGAACACTGAAGCTTTCTTT. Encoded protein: CASSSDSGLGNTEAFF.

CDR3 loop: CASRKYPGTPEQFF. The CDR3 nucleotides read TGTGCCAGCAGAAAATACCCCGGGACCCCTGAGCAGTTCTTC. The chain couples TRBV2 to TRBJ2-1; D could derive from TRBD1 or TRBD2 (5 bases each). CDR3 length equals 14 residues. V was clipped by 6 bases and J by 9 bases, with 18 bases between them. Germline V CDR1 and CDR2: SNHLY, FYNNEI.

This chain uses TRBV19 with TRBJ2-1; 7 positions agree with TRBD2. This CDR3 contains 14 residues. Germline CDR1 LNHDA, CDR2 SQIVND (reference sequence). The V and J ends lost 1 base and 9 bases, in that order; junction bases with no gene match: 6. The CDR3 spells CASSIVREATEQFF. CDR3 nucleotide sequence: TGTGCCAGTAGTATAGTCCGGGAGGCGACTGAGCAGTTCTTC.

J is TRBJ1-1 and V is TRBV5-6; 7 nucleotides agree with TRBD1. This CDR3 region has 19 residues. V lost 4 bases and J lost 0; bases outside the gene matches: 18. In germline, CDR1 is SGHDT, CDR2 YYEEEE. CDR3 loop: CASSHTLEGARAMNTEAFF. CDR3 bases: TGTGCCAGCAGCCACACACTCGAGGGGGCCAGAGCGATGAACACTGAAGCTTTCTTT.

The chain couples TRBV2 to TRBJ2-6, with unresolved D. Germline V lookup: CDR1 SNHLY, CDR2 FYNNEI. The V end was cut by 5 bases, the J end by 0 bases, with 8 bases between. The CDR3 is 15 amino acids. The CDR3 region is CASSQQFSGANVLTF. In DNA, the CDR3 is TGTGCCAGCAGTCAACAGTTCTCTGGGGCCAACGTCCTGACTTTC.

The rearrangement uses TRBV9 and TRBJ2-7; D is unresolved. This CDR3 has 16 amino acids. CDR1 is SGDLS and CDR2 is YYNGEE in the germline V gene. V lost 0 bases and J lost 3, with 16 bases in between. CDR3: CASSVAPGSQIYEQYF. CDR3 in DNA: TGTGCCAGCAGCGTAGCCCCTGGGTCGCAAATCTACGAGCAGTACTTC.

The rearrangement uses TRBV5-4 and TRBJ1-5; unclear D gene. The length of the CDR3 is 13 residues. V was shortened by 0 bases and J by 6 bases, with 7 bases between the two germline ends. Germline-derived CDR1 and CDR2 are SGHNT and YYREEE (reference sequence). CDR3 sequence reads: CASSLVPGQPQHF. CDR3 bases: TGTGCCAGCAGCTTGGTCCCTGGTCAGCCCCAGCATTTT.

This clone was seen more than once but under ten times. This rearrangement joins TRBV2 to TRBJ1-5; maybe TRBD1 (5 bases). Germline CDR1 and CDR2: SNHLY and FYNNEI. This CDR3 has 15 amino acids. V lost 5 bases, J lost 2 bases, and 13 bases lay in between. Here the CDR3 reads CASSYLGVGNQPQHF. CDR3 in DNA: TGTGCCAGCAGTTACCTGGGGGTCGGCAATCAGCCCCAGCATTTT. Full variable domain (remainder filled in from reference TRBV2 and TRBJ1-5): EPEVTQTPSHQVTQMGQEVILRCVPISNHLYFYWYRQILGQKVEFLVSFYNNEISEKSEIFDDQFSVERPDGSNFTLKIRSTKLEDSAMYFCASSYLGVGNQPQHFGDGTRLSIL.

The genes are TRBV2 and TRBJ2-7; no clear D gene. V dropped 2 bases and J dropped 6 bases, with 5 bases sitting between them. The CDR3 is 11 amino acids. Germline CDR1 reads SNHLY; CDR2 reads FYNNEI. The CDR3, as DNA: TGTGCCAGCAGTGAACAAATCGAGCAGTACTTC. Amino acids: CASSEQIEQYF.

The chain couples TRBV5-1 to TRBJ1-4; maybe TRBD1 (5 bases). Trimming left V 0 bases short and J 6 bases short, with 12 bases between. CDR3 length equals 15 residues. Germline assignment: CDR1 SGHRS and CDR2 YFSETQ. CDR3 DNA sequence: TGCGCCAGCAGCTTGGAGTCCGGGACGCATGAAAAACTGTTTTTT. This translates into CASSLESGTHEKLFF.